The 18 T cell receptor beta chains below all came from one sample that was sequenced in a study of early T cells in non-severe SARS-CoV-2 infection. Each CDR3 protein is one row after TCRdb ran MiXCR on the 5' RACE reads. Here the sample spans about 50,000 distinct CDR3 sequences, roughly 15% being singletons. The sequencing used whole blood, collected at baseline. The receptor set was obtained from an adult who was a healthcare worker with PCR-confirmed SARS-CoV-2 infection or an uninfected control (not recorded which).

This clonotype was counted between two and nine times. The chain couples TRBV5-1 to TRBJ2-7, with 10 bases identical to TRBD1. V lost 6 bases and J lost 7; bases outside the gene matches: 13. The CDR3 covers 15 residues. Germline V gene sequence: CDR1 SGHRS, CDR2 YFSETQ. The CDR3 nucleotides are TGCGCCAGCAACACCCTCGGGACAGGGGCGGGGGAGCAGTACTTC. The encoded protein is CASNTLGTGAGEQYF.

This clonotype was found many times. The V call is TRBV12-3 or TRBV12-4, the J call TRBJ2-4; TRBD1 or TRBD2 may be the D gene (5 bases each). Between the trimmed V and J ends, which lost 0 bases and 6 bases, there was a span of 24 bases. This CDR3 spans 19 amino acids. The CDR3 DNA reads as TGTGCCAGCAGTTTAGCGCTCGGTAAAGCCCGAGGGGCGCCAAACATTCAGTACTTC. This translates into CASSLALGKARGAPNIQYF.

The chain has TRBV18 and TRBJ1-2, with 8 nucleotides matching TRBD1. Germline assignment: CDR1 KGHSH and CDR2 LQKENI. Germline trimming cut 6 bases from V and 8 bases from J; bases unmatched to any gene: 5. There are 12 residues in the CDR3. CDR3 nucleotides: TGTGCCAGCTCCGGACAGGGAGCGGGCTACACCTTC. Encoded protein: CASSGQGAGYTF. Drawing the rest from reference TRBV18 and TRBJ1-2, the complete variable domain is NAGVMQNPRHLVRRRGQEARLRCSPMKGHSHVYWYRQLPEEGLKFMVYLQKENIIDESGMPKERFSAEFPKEGPSILRIQQVVRGDSAAYFCASSGQGAGYTFGSGTRLTVV.

This clonotype has more than one count but fewer than ten. This chain joins TRBV12-3 or TRBV12-4 and TRBJ2-2; D gene uncertain. V lost 8 bases and J lost 2, with 9 bases in between. This CDR3 spans 13 amino acids. The CDR3: CASLTTNTGELFF. DNA of the CDR3: TGTGCCAGCCTGACGACCAACACCGGGGAGCTGTTTTTT.

This sequence joins TRBV18 and TRBJ2-5; 7 nucleotides line up with TRBD2. CDR1 and CDR2 (germline): KGHSH, LQKENI. V was clipped by 6 bases and J by 4 bases; unmatched bases: 11. The CDR3 totals 15 residues. The chain's CDR3 is CASSLVAAGVETQYF. The CDR3 DNA reads as TGTGCCAGCTCTCTGGTAGCTGCGGGAGTAGAGACCCAGTACTTC.

This clonotype was picked up a small number of times. This chain links TRBV4-1 with TRBJ2-1; 9 bases align to TRBD2. Trimming at V came to 4 bases and at J to 9 bases, leaving 4 bases not matched to a gene. This CDR3 has 13 residues. Germline V gene lookup returns CDR1 MGHRA and CDR2 YSYEKL. The CDR3 nucleotides read TGCGCCAGCAGCCCTAGCGGGGTTCGTGAGCAGTTCTTC. It encodes CASSPSGVREQFF.

This clonotype has just a few counts. This chain uses TRBV4-2 with TRBJ2-6, with a weak D call TRBD2 (6 bases). The CDR3 runs 16 residues. The germline V and J ends were trimmed by 1 base and 4 bases, with 11 bases remaining between them. The V gene's germline CDR1 is LGHNA and CDR2 YNFKEQ. The DNA for the CDR3 is TGTGCCAGCAGCCAAGGGGACTCGGGAGGGGCCAACGTCCTGACTTTC. Its protein is CASSQGDSGGANVLTF.

This clonotype was recorded a few times. The genes are TRBV10-3 and TRBJ1-6; D is uncertain. Germline assignment: CDR1 ENHRY and CDR2 SYGVKD. The CDR3 loop spans 13 amino acids. V was trimmed by 2 bases and J by 6 bases, leaving 5 bases between them. The CDR3 DNA reads as TGTGCCATCAGTGAGGCGACTAATTCACCCCTCCACTTT. This codes for CAISEATNSPLHF.

This chain links TRBV3-1 with TRBJ2-3; tentative D call: TRBD1 (5 bases). V dropped 2 bases and J dropped 4 bases, with 22 bases sitting between them. CDR1 and CDR2 (germline): LGHDT, YNNKEL (reference sequence). The CDR3 runs 18 residues. CDR3 nucleotides: TGTGCCAGCAGCCAACCCCCTCTATCAGGGTTTCCGTCAGATACGCAGTATTTT. This encodes CASSQPPLSGFPSDTQYF.

The table lists this clonotype with many counts. The rearrangement joins TRBV3-1 to TRBJ1-2, with D hard to call. This CDR3 contains 14 residues. Trimming stripped 0 bases from V and 4 bases from J, with 9 bases between. Germline V gene sequence: CDR1 LGHDT, CDR2 YNNKEL (reference sequence). CDR3 in DNA: TGTGCCAGCAGCCAAGAGGGGAGACTCTATGGCTACACCTTC. This encodes CASSQEGRLYGYTF.

The chain uses TRBV20-1 and TRBJ2-3; TRBD2 might be the D (5 bases). There are 19 residues in the CDR3. Germline V CDR1 and CDR2: DFQATT, SNEGSKA (reference sequence). V was trimmed by 3 bases and J by 1 base, leaving 26 bases between them. The CDR3 protein is CSARGTRGRMDLGTDTQYF. In nucleotides, the CDR3 is TGCAGTGCTAGGGGTACACGCGGGCGAATGGATTTGGGCACAGATACGCAGTATTTT.

There are a few counts of this clonotype. The chain recombines TRBV11-2 with TRBJ1-1, with D unclear. Trimming took 5 bases from V and 5 from J, leaving 9 bases between them. The CDR3 totals 12 residues. Germline lookup yields CDR1 SGHAT and CDR2 FQNNGV. This chain's CDR3 is CASSLLRTEAFF. CDR3 DNA sequence: TGTGCCAGCAGCCTTTTGAGAACTGAAGCTTTCTTT.

The genes are TRBV4-1 and TRBJ2-4; D may correspond to TRBD1 or TRBD2 (5 bases each). The germline CDR1 and CDR2 sequences are MGHRA and YSYEKL. The V end was cut by 0 bases, the J end by 8 bases, with 14 bases between. The CDR3 spans 15 residues. The CDR3 here is CASSQEFERGYIQYF. The CDR3 DNA reads TGCGCCAGCAGCCAAGAATTCGAGAGGGGTTACATTCAGTACTTC.

The sample holds one count of this clonotype. The chain links TRBV29-1 to TRBJ1-1, with D possibly TRBD1 on 5 matching bases. Germline CDR1 reads SQVTM; CDR2 reads ANQGSEA. The CDR3 is made up of 15 amino acids. Trimming pared 7 bases from V and 0 bases from J, leaving 18 bases between. The CDR3 reads CSARQGWGMNTEAFF. In DNA, the CDR3 is TGCAGCGCTAGGCAGGGTTGGGGGATGAACACTGAAGCTTTCTTT.

CDR3 DNA: TGTGCCAGCAGTAAGGGGCTAGGGAGGTTACCCTACGAGCAGTACTTC. Encoded protein: CASSKGLGRLPYEQYF. The rearrangement joins TRBV7-6 to TRBJ2-7, with a weak D call TRBD2 (6 bases). V was cut by 6 bases and J by 2 bases, with 20 bases left in between. The length of the CDR3 is 16 residues. Germline lookup yields CDR1 SGHVS and CDR2 FNYEAQ.

This clonotype was picked up a small number of times. The chain carries TRBV29-1 and TRBJ2-2, with a weak D call TRBD1 (6 bases). The germline CDR1 and CDR2 sequences are SQVTM and ANQGSEA. The V and J ends lost 6 bases and 3 bases respectively, with 8 bases between them. The CDR3 spans 12 residues. CDR3 region: CSVRQDTGELFF. CDR3 in DNA: TGCAGCGTCCGACAGGACACCGGGGAGCTGTTTTTT.

The chain is built from TRBV4-1 and TRBJ2-7; D may be TRBD2 (6 bases). This CDR3 is 13 amino acids long. CDR1 MGHRA and CDR2 YSYEKL come from the germline V gene. The V end was cut by 1 base, the J end by 7 bases, with 11 bases between. CDR3 DNA: TGCGCCAGCAGCCAAGGGGACTCCAAGGAGCAGTACTTC. Encoded protein: CASSQGDSKEQYF.

This sequence joins TRBV7-9 and TRBJ2-5, with a tentative D call TRBD2 (5 bases). This CDR3 region has 13 residues. The germline CDR1 and CDR2 sequences are SEHNR and FQNEAQ (reference sequence). V lost 2 bases and J 5 bases, leaving 9 bases between the germline ends. CDR3 sequence: CASSLQEEETQYF. Here the CDR3 DNA reads TGTGCCAGCAGCTTACAGGAGGAGGAGACCCAGTACTTC.